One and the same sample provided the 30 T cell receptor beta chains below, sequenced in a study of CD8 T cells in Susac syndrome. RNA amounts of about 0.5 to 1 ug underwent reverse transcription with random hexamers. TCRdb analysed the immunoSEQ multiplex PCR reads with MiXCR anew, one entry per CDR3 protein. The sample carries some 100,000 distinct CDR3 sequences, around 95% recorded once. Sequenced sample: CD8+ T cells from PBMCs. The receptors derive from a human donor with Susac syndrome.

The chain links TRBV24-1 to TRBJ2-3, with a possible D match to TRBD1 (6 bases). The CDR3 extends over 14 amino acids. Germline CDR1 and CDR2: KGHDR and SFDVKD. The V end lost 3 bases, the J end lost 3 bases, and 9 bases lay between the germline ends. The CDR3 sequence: CATSDTGWTDTQYF. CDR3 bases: TGTGCCACCAGTGATACAGGGTGGACAGATACGCAGTATTTT.

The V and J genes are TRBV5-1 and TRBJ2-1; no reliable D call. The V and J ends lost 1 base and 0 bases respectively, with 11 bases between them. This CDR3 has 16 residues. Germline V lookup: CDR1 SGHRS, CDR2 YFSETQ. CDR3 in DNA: TGCGCCAGCAGCTTGACCTCACCTGGCTCCTACAATGAGCAGTTCTTC. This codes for CASSLTSPGSYNEQFF.

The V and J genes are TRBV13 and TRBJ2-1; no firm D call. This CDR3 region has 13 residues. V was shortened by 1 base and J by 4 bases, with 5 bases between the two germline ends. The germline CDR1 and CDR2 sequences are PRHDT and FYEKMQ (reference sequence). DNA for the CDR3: TGTGCCAGCAGCTTAGCAGAGTACAATGAGCAGTTCTTC. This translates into CASSLAEYNEQFF.

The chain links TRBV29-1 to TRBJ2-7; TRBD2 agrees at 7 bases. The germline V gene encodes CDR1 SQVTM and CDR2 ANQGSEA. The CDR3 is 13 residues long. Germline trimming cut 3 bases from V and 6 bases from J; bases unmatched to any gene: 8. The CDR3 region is CSVEKGRAGEQYF. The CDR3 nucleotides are TGCAGCGTTGAGAAAGGGAGGGCCGGCGAGCAGTACTTC.

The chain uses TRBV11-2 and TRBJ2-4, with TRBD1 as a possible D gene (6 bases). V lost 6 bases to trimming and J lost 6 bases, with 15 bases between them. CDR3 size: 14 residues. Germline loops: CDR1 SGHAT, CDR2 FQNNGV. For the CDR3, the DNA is TGTGCCAGCAGGAGTGGGGGCCGGGGAAACATTCAGTACTTC. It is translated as CASRSGGRGNIQYF.

The CDR3 here is CRTSGVAGEQYF. In DNA form, the CDR3 reads TGCAGGACGTCGGGAGTGGCTGGCGAGCAGTACTTC. The genes are TRBV20-1 and TRBJ2-7; D might be TRBD2 (6 bases). This CDR3 comprises 12 residues. Germline loops: CDR1 DFQATT, CDR2 SNEGSKA (reference sequence).

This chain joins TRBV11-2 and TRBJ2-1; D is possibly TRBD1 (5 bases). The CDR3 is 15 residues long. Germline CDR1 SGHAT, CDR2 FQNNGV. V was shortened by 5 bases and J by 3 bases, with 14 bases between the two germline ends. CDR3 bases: TGTGCCAGCAGCCCAACAGGATCGGGCTACAATGAGCAGTTCTTC. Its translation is CASSPTGSGYNEQFF.

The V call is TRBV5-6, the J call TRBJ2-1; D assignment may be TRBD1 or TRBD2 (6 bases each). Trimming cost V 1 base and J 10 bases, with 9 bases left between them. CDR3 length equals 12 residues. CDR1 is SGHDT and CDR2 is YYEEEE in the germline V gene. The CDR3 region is CASSLTGGEQFF. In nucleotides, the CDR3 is TGTGCCAGCAGCTTGACCGGGGGCGAGCAGTTCTTC. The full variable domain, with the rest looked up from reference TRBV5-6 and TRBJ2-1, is DAGVTQSPTHLIKTRGQQVTLRCSPKSGHDTVSWYQQALGQGPQFIFQYYEEEERQRGNFPDRFSGHQFPNYSSELNVNALLLGDSALYLCASSLTGGEQFFGPGTRLTVL.

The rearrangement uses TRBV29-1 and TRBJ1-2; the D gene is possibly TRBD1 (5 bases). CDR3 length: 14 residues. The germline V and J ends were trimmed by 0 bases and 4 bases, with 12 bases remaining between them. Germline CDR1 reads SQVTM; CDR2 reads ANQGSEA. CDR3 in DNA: TGCAGCGTTGAAGATGCGGAAAGGGGCTATGGCTACACCTTC. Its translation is CSVEDAERGYGYTF.

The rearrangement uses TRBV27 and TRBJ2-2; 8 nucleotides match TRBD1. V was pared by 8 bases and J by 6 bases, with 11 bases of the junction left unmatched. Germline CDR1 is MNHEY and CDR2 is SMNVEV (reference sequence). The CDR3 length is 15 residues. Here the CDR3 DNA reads TGTGCCAGCGGAGATCAGGGGGCAGCGCCCGGGGAGCTGTTTTTT. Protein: CASGDQGAAPGELFF.

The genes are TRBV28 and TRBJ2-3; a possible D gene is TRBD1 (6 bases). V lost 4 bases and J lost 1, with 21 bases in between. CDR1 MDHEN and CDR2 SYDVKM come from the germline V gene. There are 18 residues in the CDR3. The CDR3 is CASSSRDTIPSGTDTQYF. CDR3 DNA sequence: TGTGCCAGCAGTTCCCGGGACACCATTCCTAGTGGCACAGATACGCAGTATTTT.

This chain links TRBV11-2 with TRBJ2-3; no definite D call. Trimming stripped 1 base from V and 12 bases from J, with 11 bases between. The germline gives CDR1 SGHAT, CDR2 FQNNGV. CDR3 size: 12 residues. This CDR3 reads CASSLGRGTQYF. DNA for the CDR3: TGTGCCAGCAGCTTAGGTCGAGGAACTCAGTATTTT.

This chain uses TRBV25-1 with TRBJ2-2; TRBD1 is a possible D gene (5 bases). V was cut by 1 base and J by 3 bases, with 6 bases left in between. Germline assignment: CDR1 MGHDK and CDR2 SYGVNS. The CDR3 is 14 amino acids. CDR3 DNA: TGTGCCAGCAGTGAATTAGGGGACACCGGGGAGCTGTTTTTT. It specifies CASSELGDTGELFF.

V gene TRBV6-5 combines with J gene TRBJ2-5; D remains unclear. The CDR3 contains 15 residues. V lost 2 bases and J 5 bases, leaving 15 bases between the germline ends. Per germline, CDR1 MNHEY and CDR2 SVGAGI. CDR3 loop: CASSYLAGTGETQYF. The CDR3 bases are TGTGCCAGCAGTTACCTTGCAGGAACCGGGGAGACCCAGTACTTC.

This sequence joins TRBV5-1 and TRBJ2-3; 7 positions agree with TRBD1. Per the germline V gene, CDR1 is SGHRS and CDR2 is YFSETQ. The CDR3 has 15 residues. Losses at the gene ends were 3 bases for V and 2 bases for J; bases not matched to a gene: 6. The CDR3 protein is CASSWTGTDTDTQYF. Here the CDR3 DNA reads TGCGCCAGCAGCTGGACCGGGACAGACACAGATACGCAGTATTTT.

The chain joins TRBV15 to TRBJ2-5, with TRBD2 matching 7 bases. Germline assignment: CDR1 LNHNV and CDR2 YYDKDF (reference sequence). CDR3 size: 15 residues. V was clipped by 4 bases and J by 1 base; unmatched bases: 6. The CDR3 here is CATSKILAVQETQYF. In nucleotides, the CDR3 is TGTGCCACCAGCAAAATCCTAGCGGTCCAAGAGACCCAGTACTTC.

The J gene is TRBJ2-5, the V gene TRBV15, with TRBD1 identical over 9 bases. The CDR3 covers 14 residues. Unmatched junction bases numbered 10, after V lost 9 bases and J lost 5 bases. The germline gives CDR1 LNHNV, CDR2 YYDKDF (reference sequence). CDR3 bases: TGTGCCACTAAAGCAACAGGGGGCTGGGAGACCCAGTACTTC. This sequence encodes CATKATGGWETQYF.

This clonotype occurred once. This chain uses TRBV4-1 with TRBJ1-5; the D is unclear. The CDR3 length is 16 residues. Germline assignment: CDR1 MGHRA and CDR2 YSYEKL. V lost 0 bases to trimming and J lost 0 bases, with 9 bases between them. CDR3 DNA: TGCGCCAGCAGCCAAGAAGGCGGGTATAGCAATCAGCCCCAGCATTTT. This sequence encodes CASSQEGGYSNQPQHF.

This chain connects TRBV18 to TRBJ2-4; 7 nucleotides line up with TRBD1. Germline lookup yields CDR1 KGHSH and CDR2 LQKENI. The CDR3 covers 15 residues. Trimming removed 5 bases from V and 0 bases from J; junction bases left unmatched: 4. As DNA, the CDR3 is TGTGCCAGCTCATCGGACAGGAGAGCCAAAAACATTCAGTACTTC. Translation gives CASSSDRRAKNIQYF.

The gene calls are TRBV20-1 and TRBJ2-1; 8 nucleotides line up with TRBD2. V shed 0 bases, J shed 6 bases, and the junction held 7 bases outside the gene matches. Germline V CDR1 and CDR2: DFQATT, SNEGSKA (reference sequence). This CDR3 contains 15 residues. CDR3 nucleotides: TGCAGTGCTAGAGATCATTGGACTAGCCTCAATGAGCAGTTCTTC. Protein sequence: CSARDHWTSLNEQFF.

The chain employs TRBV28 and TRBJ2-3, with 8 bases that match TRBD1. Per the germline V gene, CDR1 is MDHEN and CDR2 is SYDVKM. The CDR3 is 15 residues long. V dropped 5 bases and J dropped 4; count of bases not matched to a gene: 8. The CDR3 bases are TGTGCCAGCAGTCCGAGAGGCAGGGGGCCAGATACGCAGTATTTT. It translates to CASSPRGRGPDTQYF.

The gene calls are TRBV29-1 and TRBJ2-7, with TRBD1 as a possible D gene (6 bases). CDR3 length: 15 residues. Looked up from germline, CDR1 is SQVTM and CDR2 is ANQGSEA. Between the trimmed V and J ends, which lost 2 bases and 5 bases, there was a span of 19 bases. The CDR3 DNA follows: TGCAGCGTTGAACCAGCTCAGGGGCGTAAGAACGAGCAGTACTTC. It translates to CSVEPAQGRKNEQYF.

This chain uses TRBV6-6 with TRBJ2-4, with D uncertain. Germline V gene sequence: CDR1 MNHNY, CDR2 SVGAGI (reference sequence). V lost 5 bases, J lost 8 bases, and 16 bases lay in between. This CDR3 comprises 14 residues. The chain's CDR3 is CASSNDGPRDIQYF. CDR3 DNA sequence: TGTGCCAGCAGTAACGACGGGCCTCGGGACATTCAGTACTTC.

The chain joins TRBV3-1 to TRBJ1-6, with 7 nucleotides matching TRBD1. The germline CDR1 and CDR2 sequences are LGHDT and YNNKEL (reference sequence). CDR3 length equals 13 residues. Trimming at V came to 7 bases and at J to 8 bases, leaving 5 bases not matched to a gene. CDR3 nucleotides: TGTGCCAGCACCCTCGACAGGGATTCACCCCTCCACTTT. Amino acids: CASTLDRDSPLHF.

CDR3 bases: TGTGCCACCAGCATGGAGGGACCGTGGGAGCAGTACTTC. Its protein is CATSMEGPWEQYF. The chain recombines TRBV15 with TRBJ2-7; possible D gene TRBD2, 6 bases. This CDR3 comprises 13 residues. Germline values: CDR1 LNHNV, CDR2 YYDKDF (reference sequence). V lost 4 bases to trimming and J lost 7 bases, with 14 bases between them. The full variable domain, rest sourced from reference TRBV15 and TRBJ2-7, is DAMVIQNPRYQVTQFGKPVTLSCSQTLNHNVMYWYQQKSSQAPKLLFHYYDKDFNNEADTPDNFQSRRPNTSFCFLDIRSPGLGDTAMYLCATSMEGPWEQYFGPGTRLTVT.

CDR3 sequence (DNA): TGCAGTGCGGAGGAGAGCTCTGGGGCCAACGTCCTGACTTTC. Translation: CSAEESSGANVLTF. This chain links TRBV20-1 with TRBJ2-6; tentative D call: TRBD2 (5 bases). Germline lookup yields CDR1 DFQATT and CDR2 SNEGSKA (reference sequence). This CDR3 is 14 amino acids long. Trimming took 6 bases from V and 0 from J, leaving 9 bases between them.

This chain's CDR3 is CASSVGGGIGEQYF. CDR3 DNA: TGTGCCAGCAGCGTAGGTGGTGGGATTGGCGAGCAGTACTTC. The chain combines TRBV9 with TRBJ2-7; no firm D call. The germline gives CDR1 SGDLS, CDR2 YYNGEE. This CDR3 has 14 residues. The ends were cut back, 0 bases at V and 6 bases at J, with 13 bases in the middle.

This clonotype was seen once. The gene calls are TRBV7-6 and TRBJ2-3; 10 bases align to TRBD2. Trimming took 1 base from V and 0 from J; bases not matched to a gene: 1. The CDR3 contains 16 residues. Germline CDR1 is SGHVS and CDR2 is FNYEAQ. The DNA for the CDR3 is TGTGCCAGCAGCTTAGTTAGCGGGAGGAGCACAGATACGCAGTATTTT. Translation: CASSLVSGRSTDTQYF.

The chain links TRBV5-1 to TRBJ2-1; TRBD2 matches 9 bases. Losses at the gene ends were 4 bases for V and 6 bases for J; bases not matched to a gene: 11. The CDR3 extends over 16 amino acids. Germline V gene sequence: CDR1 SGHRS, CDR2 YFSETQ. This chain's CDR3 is CASSSYSSGKGNEQFF. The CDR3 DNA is TGCGCCAGCAGCAGCTACTCTAGCGGGAAGGGCAATGAGCAGTTCTTC.

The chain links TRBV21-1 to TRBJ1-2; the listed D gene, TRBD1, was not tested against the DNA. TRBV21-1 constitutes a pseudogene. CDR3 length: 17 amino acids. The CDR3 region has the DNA TGTGCCAGCAGCAAGGTGGGACAGGGGGGAACTAACTATGGCTACACCTTC. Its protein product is CASSKVGQGGTNYGYTF.